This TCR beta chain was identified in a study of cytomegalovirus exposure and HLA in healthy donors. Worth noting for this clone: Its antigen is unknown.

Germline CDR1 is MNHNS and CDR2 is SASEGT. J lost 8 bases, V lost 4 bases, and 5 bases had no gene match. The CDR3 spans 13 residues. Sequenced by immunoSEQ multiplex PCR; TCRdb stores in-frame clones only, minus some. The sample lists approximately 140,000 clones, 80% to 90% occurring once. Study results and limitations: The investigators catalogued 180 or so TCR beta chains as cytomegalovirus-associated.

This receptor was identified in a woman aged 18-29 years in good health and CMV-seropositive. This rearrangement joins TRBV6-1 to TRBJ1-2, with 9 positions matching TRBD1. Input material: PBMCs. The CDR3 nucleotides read TGTGCCAGCAGTGCGGACAGGGGAAACGGCTACACCTTC. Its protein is CASSADRGNGYTF.